The text below deals with one TCR beta chain. The sample originates from a study of T cell changes during pregnancy in multiple sclerosis. The CDR3 loop spans 13 amino acids. Germline V CDR1 and CDR2: SGHTA, FQGNSA. Trimming left V 5 bases short and J 1 base short, with 8 bases between. Produced via immunoSEQ multiplex PCR; TCRdb's table is partial and in-frame only. The sample gives approximately 90,000 clones, roughly 90% of which show up once; under 3% is in the top ten. V and J are TRBV7-2 and TRBJ2-5; a weak D match, TRBD1 (6 bases). The sequence was obtained from a female donor with multiple sclerosis, enrolled in a pregnancy study. Material: peripheral blood, obtained in the first trimester of pregnancy. The CDR3: CASSRGGQETQYF. The CDR3, as DNA: TGTGCCAGCAGCCGAGGGGGCCAAGAGACCCAGTACTTC.